This entry describes one T cell receptor beta chain. Germline loops: CDR1 SEHNR, CDR2 FQNEAQ (reference sequence). Trimming took 1 base from V and 4 from J, leaving 8 bases between them. The CDR3 sequence is 13 residues long. TCRdb keeps only in-frame clones here, not all; method: immunoSEQ multiplex PCR. This table has 150,000 to 200,000 clones, 86% appearing once. The data belong to a study of blood T cell repertoires in COVID-19. The sample consisted of peripheral blood. The receptor was derived from a woman aged 55-69 years with COVID-19, enrolled during active disease. The V and J genes are TRBV7-9 and TRBJ2-7; D is ambiguous. The CDR3 is CASSLGLRYEQYF. CDR3 nucleotides: TGTGCCAGCAGCTTAGGTCTCAGATACGAGCAGTACTTC.